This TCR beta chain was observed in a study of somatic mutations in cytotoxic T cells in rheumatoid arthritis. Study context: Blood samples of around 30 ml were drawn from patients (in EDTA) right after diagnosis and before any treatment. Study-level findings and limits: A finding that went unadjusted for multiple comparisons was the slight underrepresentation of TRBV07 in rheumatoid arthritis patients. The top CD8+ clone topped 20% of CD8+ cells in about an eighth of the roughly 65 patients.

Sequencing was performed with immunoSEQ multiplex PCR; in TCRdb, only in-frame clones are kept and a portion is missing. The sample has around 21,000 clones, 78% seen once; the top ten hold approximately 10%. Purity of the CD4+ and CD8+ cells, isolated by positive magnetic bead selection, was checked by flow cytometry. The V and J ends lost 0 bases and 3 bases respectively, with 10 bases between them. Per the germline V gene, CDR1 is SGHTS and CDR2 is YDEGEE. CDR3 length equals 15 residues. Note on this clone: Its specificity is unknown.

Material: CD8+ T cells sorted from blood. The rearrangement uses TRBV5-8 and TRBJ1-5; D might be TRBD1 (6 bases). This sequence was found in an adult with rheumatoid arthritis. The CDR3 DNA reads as TGTGCCAGCAGCTTGGGACAGGCTACCAATCAGCCCCAGCATTTT. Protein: CASSLGQATNQPQHF.